Listed here are 28 T cell receptor beta chains from one sample, sequenced in a study of vaccination effects on CD4 cells after COVID-19. The protocol was immunoSEQ multiplex PCR, while the TCRdb copy is restricted to in-frame clones and leaves out a portion. The table shows approximately 12,000 clones, with roughly 70% occurring only once. Pools of viral peptides were used by the ViraFEST assay to expand antigen-specific CD4+ T cells ahead of sequencing. It was after nine to eleven days of culture that CD4+ T cells were isolated. Participants received two doses of either the BNT162b2 or mRNA-1273 vaccine. These receptors' antigens are unknown. The sequencing here drew on CD4+ T cells from PBMCs cultured with SARS-CoV-2 spike peptides, taken after COVID-19 vaccination. These receptors all stem from a human donor who received a COVID-19 vaccine.

This chain connects TRBV5-4 to TRBJ2-2, with 11 bases aligning to TRBD2. Germline trimming cut 4 bases from V and 5 bases from J; bases unmatched to any gene: 4. The V gene's germline CDR1 is SGHNT and CDR2 YYREEE (reference sequence). The CDR3 has 15 amino acids. CDR3 amino acids: CASSPRLAGTGELFF. CDR3 nucleotide sequence: TGTGCCAGCAGCCCCAGACTAGCGGGGACCGGGGAGCTGTTTTTT.

V usage is TRBV5-1 and J usage is TRBJ2-7; D could derive from TRBD1 or TRBD2 (5 bases each). Germline V lookup: CDR1 SGHRS, CDR2 YFSETQ. The ends were cut back, 3 bases at V and 3 bases at J, with 19 bases in the middle. The CDR3 covers 16 residues. CDR3 DNA sequence: TGCGCCAGCAGCTCGGGCCCTGGGGACGGGATCTACGAGCAGTACTTC. The encoded protein is CASSSGPGDGIYEQYF.

The gene calls are TRBV28 and TRBJ1-2; TRBD1 matches at 8 bases. Germline V lookup: CDR1 MDHEN, CDR2 SYDVKM. V dropped 9 bases and J dropped 8; count of bases not matched to a gene: 11. The CDR3 extends over 13 amino acids. The chain's CDR3 is CASTTGAWRGYTF. The DNA of the CDR3 is TGTGCCAGTACGACAGGGGCCTGGCGGGGCTACACCTTC.

The V gene is TRBV6-5, the J gene TRBJ1-5, with D unclear. CDR3 length: 13 amino acids. Germline V gene data show CDR1 as MNHEY and CDR2 as SVGAGI. The V gene lost 0 bases and the J gene lost 4 bases, with 4 bases spanning the gap. The CDR3 DNA follows: TGTGCCAGCAGTTACTCGGCGAATCAGCCCCAGCATTTT. The encoded protein is CASSYSANQPQHF.

The V and J genes are TRBV14 and TRBJ1-2; TRBD1 agrees at 8 bases. The CDR3 length is 18 residues. V gave up 3 bases and J gave up 4 bases; unmatched junction bases: 16. The germline V gene encodes CDR1 SGHDN and CDR2 FVKESK. CDR3 residues: CASSHGQGGDHSPYGYTF. For the CDR3, the DNA is TGTGCCAGCAGCCACGGACAGGGAGGGGACCATTCCCCCTATGGCTACACCTTC.

The rearrangement joins TRBV30 to TRBJ2-5; 7 bases are shared with TRBD1. V lost 0 bases, J lost 5 bases, and 6 bases stayed unmatched. This CDR3 has 14 amino acids. Germline-derived CDR1 and CDR2 are GTSNPN and SVGIG (reference sequence). For the CDR3, the DNA is TGTGCCTGGAGTGTGAAAGGGGGCAGGGAGACCCAGTACTTC. Translation gives CAWSVKGGRETQYF. Combining the CDR3 with reference TRBV30 and TRBJ2-5 gives the whole variable domain SQTIHQWPATLVQPVGSPLSLECTVEGTSNPNLYWYRQAAGRGLQLLFYSVGIGQISSEVPQNLSASRPQDRQFILSSKKLLLSDSGFYLCAWSVKGGRETQYFGPGTRLLVL.

The V gene is TRBV3-1 (or the pseudogene TRBV3-2), the J gene TRBJ1-2, with TRBD1 matching 12 bases. V shed 0 bases, J shed 3 bases, and the junction held 8 bases outside the gene matches. The germline gives CDR1 LGHDT, CDR2 YNNKEL (reference sequence). CDR3 length: 18 amino acids. This CDR3 reads CASSQDRAGTGGDYGYTF. The CDR3 nucleotides read TGTGCCAGCAGCCAAGATCGAGCGGGGACAGGGGGCGACTATGGCTACACCTTC.

Within the sample, this clone is medium-sized. This rearrangement joins TRBV7-2 to TRBJ1-6; D is undetermined. V was pared by 5 bases and J by 9 bases, with 20 bases between. The CDR3 runs 16 residues. Germline values: CDR1 SGHTA, CDR2 FQGNSA. The CDR3 nucleotides read TGTGCCAGCAGCCCGCTTTTCGACCGGTCGGGTTCACCCCTCCACTTT. It is translated as CASSPLFDRSGSPLHF.

This clone is deemed medium-sized (0.01 to 0.1%). The V gene is TRBV4-3, the J gene TRBJ1-1; 7 bases agree with TRBD1. Per germline, CDR1 LGHNA and CDR2 YSLEER. The CDR3 is 14 residues long. Germline trimming cut 6 bases from V and 12 bases from J; bases unmatched to any gene: 16. CDR3 DNA sequence: TGCGCCAGCAGACAACAGGGGACCTCGTCGGGGACTTTCTTT. Amino acid sequence: CASRQQGTSSGTFF.

CDR3 region: CASSEKIQAFF. DNA for the CDR3: TGTGCCAGCAGTGAAAAGATTCAAGCTTTCTTT. The V call is TRBV6-1, the J call TRBJ1-1; D ambiguous. Trimming took 2 bases from V and 9 from J, leaving 7 bases between them. Germline CDR1 MNHNS, CDR2 SASEGT. The CDR3 covers 11 residues.

The gene calls are TRBV3-1 (or the pseudogene TRBV3-2) and TRBJ1-5, with D possibly TRBD1 on 5 matching bases. The V end lost 8 bases, the J end lost 2 bases, and 13 bases lay between the germline ends. This CDR3 region has 14 residues. Germline loops: CDR1 LGHDT, CDR2 YNNKEL (reference sequence). CDR3 loop: CASASRGGNQPQHF. CDR3 DNA sequence: TGTGCCAGCGCATCCAGAGGGGGCAATCAGCCCCAGCATTTT.

This rearrangement joins TRBV11-2 to TRBJ1-2; no firm D call. Germline CDR1 reads SGHAT; CDR2 reads FQNNGV. There are 15 residues in the CDR3. Trimming removed 3 bases from V and 5 bases from J, with 16 bases in between. The CDR3 DNA reads as TGTGCCAGCAGCTTCGGCAGGTCCTCCTTTTATGGCTACACCTTC. As protein: CASSFGRSSFYGYTF.

The chain carries TRBV6-1 and TRBJ1-2; 9 nucleotides match TRBD1. This CDR3 comprises 16 residues. The germline CDR1 and CDR2 sequences are MNHNS and SASEGT. V lost 4 bases to trimming and J lost 3 bases; unmatched junction nucleotides: 9. This chain's CDR3 is CASSVRGQGRDYGYTF. The CDR3 DNA sequence: TGTGCCAGCAGTGTACGGGGACAGGGTCGGGACTATGGCTACACCTTC.

The chain has TRBV6-5 and TRBJ1-4; D possibly corresponds to TRBD1 (6 bases). The CDR3 loop spans 14 amino acids. V dropped 7 bases and J dropped 8 bases, with 17 bases sitting between them. The germline V gene has CDR1 MNHEY and CDR2 SVGAGI. In DNA, the CDR3 is TGTGCCAGCATCGAAGACAGGTCGCGAGAAAAACTGTTTTTT. Its translation is CASIEDRSREKLFF.

V usage is TRBV7-9 and J usage is TRBJ2-5; possible D gene TRBD1, 5 bases. Germline V gene lookup returns CDR1 SEHNR and CDR2 FQNEAQ (reference sequence). The CDR3 loop spans 14 amino acids. The V and J ends lost 10 bases and 1 base respectively, with 16 bases between them. Written as DNA, the CDR3 is TGTGCCACCAAAGGGGTCTCCTTCCAAGAGACCCAGTACTTC. Translated: CATKGVSFQETQYF.

V and J are TRBV12-3 or TRBV12-4 and TRBJ2-7, with 9 bases fitting TRBD1. The CDR3 is 12 residues long. V trimming: 3 bases; J trimming: 6 bases; junction bases outside the gene matches: 0. The CDR3 loop is CASSLTGGEQYF. The CDR3 nucleotides are TGTGCCAGCAGTTTGACAGGGGGCGAGCAGTACTTC.

The chain is built from TRBV5-1 and TRBJ2-5; 7 positions agree with TRBD2. The V and J ends lost 2 bases and 1 base, in that order; junction bases with no gene match: 5. Looked up from germline, CDR1 is SGHRS and CDR2 is YFSETQ. The CDR3 is 15 residues long. The CDR3 reads CASSFDGGFQETQYF. In DNA form, the CDR3 reads TGCGCCAGCAGCTTTGACGGGGGGTTCCAAGAGACCCAGTACTTC.

This clone is medium-sized within its sample. The junction does not match germline at one end; this may be a read error. The chain carries TRBV30 and TRBJ1-3, with 8 positions matching TRBD1. CDR3 length equals 13 residues. CDR1 is GTSNPN, CDR2 SVGIG, per germline (reference sequence). CDR3 in DNA: TGTGCCGGGAGAGGACAGGGTCTAGACACCATATATTTT. It encodes CAGRGQGLDTIYF.

The rearrangement joins TRBV2 to TRBJ1-2; D possibly corresponds to TRBD1 (6 bases). Germline values: CDR1 SNHLY, CDR2 FYNNEI. The length of the CDR3 is 15 residues. V was pared by 4 bases and J by 8 bases, with 20 bases between. Here the CDR3 reads CASSGGHSLMFGYTF. The CDR3 coding sequence is TGTGCCAGCAGTGGGGGACACAGCCTTATGTTCGGCTACACCTTC.

Relative to its sample, this clone is medium-sized. The V call is TRBV6-5, the J call TRBJ1-1; 7 bases agree with TRBD1. The CDR3 spans 12 residues. The trim removed 5 bases at V and 6 bases at J, leaving 3 bases unmatched. Germline CDR1 is MNHEY and CDR2 is SVGAGI. The CDR3 DNA reads as TGTGCCAGCAGTCCCAGGGGGTCTGAAGCTTTCTTT. Translation gives CASSPRGSEAFF.

Relative to its sample, this clone is medium-sized. The chain combines TRBV5-1 with TRBJ2-7; D unclear. Looked up from germline, CDR1 is SGHRS and CDR2 is YFSETQ. The length of the CDR3 is 14 residues. The ends were cut back, 6 bases at V and 3 bases at J, with 16 bases in the middle. This chain's CDR3 is CASKPMGLNYEQYF. The CDR3 nucleotides read TGCGCCAGCAAACCAATGGGTCTAAACTACGAGCAGTACTTC.

The J gene is TRBJ2-7, the V gene TRBV5-6, with 9 bases aligning to TRBD2. The length of the CDR3 is 15 residues. Germline lookup yields CDR1 SGHDT and CDR2 YYEEEE. With 4 bases clipped from V and 5 bases from J, the junction kept 10 bases outside the gene matches. CDR3 DNA sequence: TGTGCCAGCAGCACTCAACAGCGGGGGGTTAACGAGCAGTACTTC. Amino acids: CASSTQQRGVNEQYF.

Here the CDR3 reads CASSPVGNTEAFF. The CDR3 DNA reads TGTGCCAGCAGCCCGGTTGGGAACACTGAAGCTTTCTTT. The J gene is TRBJ1-1, the V gene TRBV7-9; no clear D. Trimming took 5 bases from V and 1 from J, leaving 8 bases between them. CDR1 and CDR2 (germline): SEHNR, FQNEAQ (reference sequence). The CDR3 has 13 amino acids. The full variable domain, rest sourced from reference TRBV7-9 and TRBJ1-1, is DTGVSQNPRHKITKRGQNVTFRCDPISEHNRLYWYRQTLGQGPEFLTYFQNEAQLEKSRLLSDRFSAERPKGSFSTLEIQRTEQGDSAMYLCASSPVGNTEAFFGQGTRLTVV.

By share, this clone counts as medium-sized (0.01 to 0.1%). The chain couples TRBV18 to TRBJ2-1; 12 positions match TRBD2. The germline CDR1 and CDR2 sequences are KGHSH and LQKENI. The junction had 15 bases not matched to a gene; V was cut back by 6 bases and J by 6 bases. The CDR3 has 18 residues. The CDR3 coding sequence is TGTGCCAGCTCGCCGGGACTAGCGGGTTTGGGGGGCCTCAATGAGCAGTTCTTC. This codes for CASSPGLAGLGGLNEQFF.

Regarding this clone: Other nucleotide sequences from this sample produce the same CDR3. The chain carries TRBV27 and TRBJ1-2, with D hard to call. With 2 bases removed from V and 2 bases from J, the gap between germline ends came to 6 bases. CDR3 length equals 13 residues. From germline, CDR1 is MNHEY and CDR2 SMNVEV (reference sequence). CDR3 residues: CASSLAVNYGYTF. CDR3 coding DNA: TGTGCCAGCAGTTTAGCGGTAAACTATGGCTACACCTTC.

The chain recombines TRBV9 with TRBJ1-1; no reliable D call. CDR3 length equals 14 residues. Germline loops: CDR1 SGDLS, CDR2 YYNGEE. The ends were cut back, 0 bases at V and 5 bases at J, with 11 bases in the middle. CDR3 DNA sequence: TGTGCCAGCAGCGTAGACGTGTTTGGAACTGAAGCTTTCTTT. This gives the protein CASSVDVFGTEAFF. Full variable domain (rest looked up from reference TRBV9 and TRBJ1-1): DSGVTQTPKHLITATGQRVTLRCSPRSGDLSVYWYQQSLDQGLQFLIQYYNGEERAKGNILERFSAQQFPDLHSELNLSSLELGDSALYFCASSVDVFGTEAFFGQGTRLTVV.

V usage is TRBV25-1 and J usage is TRBJ2-2; TRBD2 agrees at 9 bases. CDR3 length: 17 residues. The junction had 7 bases not matched to a gene; V was cut back by 1 base and J by 4 bases. CDR1 and CDR2 (germline): MGHDK, SYGVNS. CDR3 residues: CASSESGGRAITGELFF. In DNA form, the CDR3 reads TGTGCCAGCAGTGAATCGGGCGGGAGGGCCATCACCGGGGAGCTGTTTTTT.

This rearrangement joins TRBV19 to TRBJ2-1, with a tentative D call TRBD1 (5 bases). This CDR3 comprises 15 residues. The germline V gene has CDR1 LNHDA and CDR2 SQIVND (reference sequence). The V and J ends lost 3 bases and 2 bases respectively, with 11 bases between them. The CDR3 is CASSISKGTYNEQFF. CDR3 in DNA: TGTGCCAGTAGTATCTCAAAGGGGACCTACAATGAGCAGTTCTTC.